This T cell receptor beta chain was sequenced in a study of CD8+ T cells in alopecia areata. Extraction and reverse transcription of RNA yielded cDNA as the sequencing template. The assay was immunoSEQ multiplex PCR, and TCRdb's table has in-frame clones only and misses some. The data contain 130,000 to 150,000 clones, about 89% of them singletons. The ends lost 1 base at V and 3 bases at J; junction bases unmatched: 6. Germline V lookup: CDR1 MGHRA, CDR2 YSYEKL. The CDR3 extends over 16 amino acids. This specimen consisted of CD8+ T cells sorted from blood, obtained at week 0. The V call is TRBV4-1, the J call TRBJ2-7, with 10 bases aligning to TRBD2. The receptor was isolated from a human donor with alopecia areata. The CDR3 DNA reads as TGCGCCAGCAGCCAAGGAAGTGGGACTAGCGTCTACGAGCAGTACTTC. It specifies CASSQGSGTSVYEQYF.